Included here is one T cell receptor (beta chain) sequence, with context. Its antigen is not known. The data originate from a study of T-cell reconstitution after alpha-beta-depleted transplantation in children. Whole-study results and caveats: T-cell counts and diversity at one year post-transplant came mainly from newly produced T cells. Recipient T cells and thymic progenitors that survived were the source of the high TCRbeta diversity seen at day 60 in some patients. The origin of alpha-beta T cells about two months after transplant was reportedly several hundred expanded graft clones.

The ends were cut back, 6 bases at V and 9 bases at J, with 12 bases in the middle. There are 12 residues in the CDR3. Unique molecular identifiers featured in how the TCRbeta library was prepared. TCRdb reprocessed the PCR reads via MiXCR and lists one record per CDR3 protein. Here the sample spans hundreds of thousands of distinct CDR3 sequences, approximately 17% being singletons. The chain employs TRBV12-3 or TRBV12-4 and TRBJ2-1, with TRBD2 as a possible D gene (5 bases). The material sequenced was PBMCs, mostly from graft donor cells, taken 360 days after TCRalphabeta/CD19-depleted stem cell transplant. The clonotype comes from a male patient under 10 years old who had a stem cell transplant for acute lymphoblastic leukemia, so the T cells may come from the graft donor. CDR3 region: CASSPGSGEQFF. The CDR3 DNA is TGTGCCAGCAGCCCGGGGTCCGGTGAGCAGTTCTTC.